This T cell receptor beta chain stems from a study of shared clonotypes between healthy human individuals. Study-level findings and limits: Incomplete sequencing of sorted subsets was indicated by rarefaction despite large depth.

Turning to this clone: Its antigen remains unknown.

Positive CCR7 selection of CD45RO-negative cells yielded the naive CD8 cells, and terminally differentiated effector memory CD45RA+ cells were excluded. Tens of thousands of T cell genomes (around 200 ng DNA) went into each sorted-subset replicate. Method: immunoSEQ multiplex PCR; TCRdb's copy keeps in-frame clones and lacks some. The sample includes about 2 million clones, roughly 95% of them seen just once. Sequencing was done on a sample of naive CD8+ T cells sorted from blood. The TCR sequence derives from a young man in good health.

CDR3 in DNA: TGTGCCAGCAGTTTGGGGGAGGGACAGGGGAATTTCTCACCCCTCCACTTT. This encodes CASSLGEGQGNFSPLHF. V and J are TRBV28 and TRBJ1-6; TRBD1 matches at 10 bases. This CDR3 region has 17 residues. The V gene end was trimmed by 3 bases and the J gene end by 10 bases; junction bases not matched to a gene: 12. Germline CDR1 and CDR2: MDHEN and SYDVKM.